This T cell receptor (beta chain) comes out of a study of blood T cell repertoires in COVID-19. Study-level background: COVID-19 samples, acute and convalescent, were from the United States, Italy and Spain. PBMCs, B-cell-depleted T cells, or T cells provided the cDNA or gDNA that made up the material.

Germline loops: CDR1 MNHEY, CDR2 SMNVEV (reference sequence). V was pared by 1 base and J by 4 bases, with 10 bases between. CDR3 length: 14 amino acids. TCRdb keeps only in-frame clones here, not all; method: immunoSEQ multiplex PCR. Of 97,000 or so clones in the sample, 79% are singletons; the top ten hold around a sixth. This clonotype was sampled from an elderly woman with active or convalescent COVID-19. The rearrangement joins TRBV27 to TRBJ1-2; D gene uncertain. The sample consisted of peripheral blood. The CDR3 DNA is TGTGCCAGCAGTTTATTTCGGGGAGGCTATGGCTACACCTTC. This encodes CASSLFRGGYGYTF.